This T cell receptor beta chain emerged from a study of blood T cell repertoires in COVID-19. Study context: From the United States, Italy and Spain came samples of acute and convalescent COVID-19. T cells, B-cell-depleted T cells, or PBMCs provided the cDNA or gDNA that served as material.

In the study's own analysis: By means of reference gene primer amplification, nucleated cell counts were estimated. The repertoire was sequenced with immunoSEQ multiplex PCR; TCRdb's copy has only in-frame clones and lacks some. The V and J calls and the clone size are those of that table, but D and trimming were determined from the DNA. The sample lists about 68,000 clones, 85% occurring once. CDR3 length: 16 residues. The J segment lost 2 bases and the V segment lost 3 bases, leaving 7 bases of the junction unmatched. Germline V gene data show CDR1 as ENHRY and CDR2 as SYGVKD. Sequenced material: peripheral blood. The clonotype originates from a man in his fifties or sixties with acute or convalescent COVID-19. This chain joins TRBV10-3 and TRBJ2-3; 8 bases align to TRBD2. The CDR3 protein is CAISDVAGGFTDTQYF. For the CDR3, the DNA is TGTGCCATCAGTGATGTGGCGGGAGGCTTCACAGATACGCAGTATTTT.